This T cell receptor (beta chain) was identified during a study of CD8 T cells in Susac syndrome. The RNA, about 0.45 to 1 ug, was put through reverse transcription using random hexamers. The authors amplified TCR beta CDR3 across 54 Vbeta and 13 Jbeta using immunoSEQ multiplex PCR. Each CDR3 protein gets one entry after TCRdb re-called the immunoSEQ multiplex PCR reads with MiXCR. The sample includes 200,000 or so distinct CDR3 sequences, about 95% seen only once; the top ten take around 0.16%. This clonotype was seen a handful of times. Its antigen remains unidentified. Whole-study findings and limits: Clonal expansion of Susac CD8+ cells peaked in TEMRA cells, and it also peaked in active patients.

Between the trimmed V and J ends, which lost 0 bases and 4 bases, there was a span of 6 bases. Germline-derived CDR1 and CDR2 are MNHNY and SVGAGI (reference sequence). This CDR3 has 13 residues. This clonotype was obtained from a human donor with Susac syndrome. The chain uses TRBV6-6 and TRBJ1-1; no definite D call. Sequencing used CD8+ T cells from PBMCs. The chain's CDR3 is CASSYSTITEAFF. In nucleotides, the CDR3 is TGTGCCAGCAGTTACTCGACTATCACTGAAGCTTTCTTT.